The rows below give T cell receptor beta chains drawn from one sample of a study of T-cell memory formation after mild COVID-19. MiXCR, run by TCRdb on the 5' RACE reads, gives a single entry per CDR3 protein. The top ten clones hold over 20% of a sample with around 300,000 distinct CDR3 sequences, approximately 12% of them seen once. The sequencing sample was made of PBMCs or a T cell subset sorted from them (not recorded which). Receptors originate from a man aged 18 to 29 who had mild COVID-19 (a few samples of this study predate the infection). Cell type and time point are not known. Each CDR3 is given with its conserved first and last residue. A D gene is named only where the DNA matches it firmly. Clone size, where shown, is once, few, many, or a class for clones that have expanded.

V: TRBV9
J: TRBJ2-1
D: .
size: .
CDR3: CASSERWTHNEQFF
DNA: TGTGCCAGCTCTGAAAGATGGACACACAATGAGCAGTTCTTC

V: TRBV4-3
J: TRBJ2-2
D: .
size: few
CDR3: CASSQDYGELFF
DNA: TGCGCCAGCAGCCAAGATTACGGGGAGCTGTTTTTT

V: TRBV19
J: TRBJ2-7
D: TRBD2
size: .
CDR3: CASRFASGGFYEQYF
DNA: TGTGCCAGTAGATTTGCTAGCGGGGGATTCTACGAGCAGTACTTC

V: TRBV7-2
J: TRBJ1-6
D: .
size: .
CDR3: CASSLAGARDSPLHF
DNA: TGTGCCAGCAGCTTAGCTGGCGCCAGGGATTCACCCCTCCACTTT

V: TRBV7-2
J: TRBJ1-5
D: .
size: few
CDR3: CASSPSGPGQPQHF
DNA: TGTGCCAGCAGCCCGAGTGGGCCGGGGCAGCCCCAGCATTTT

V: TRBV5-1
J: TRBJ1-4
D: .
size: few
CDR3: CASSPWLGAHPEKLFF
DNA: TGCGCCAGCAGCCCCTGGCTGGGGGCCCACCCAGAAAAACTGTTTTTT

V: TRBV5-1
J: TRBJ2-1
D: .
size: many
CDR3: CASSLGGLGNEQFF
DNA: TGCGCCAGCAGCTTGGGTGGCCTGGGAAATGAGCAGTTCTTC

V: TRBV5-1
J: TRBJ2-5
D: TRBD1
size: many
CDR3: CASRLQGAQETQYF
DNA: TGCGCCAGCAGATTACAGGGGGCTCAAGAGACCCAGTACTTC

V: TRBV20-1
J: TRBJ2-3
D: TRBD2
size: .
CDR3: CSASRTRRTDTQYF
DNA: TGCAGTGCTAGCCGGACTAGGCGCACAGATACGCAGTATTTT

V: TRBV7-9
J: TRBJ1-5
D: .
size: .
CDR3: CASSLSLAQPQHF
DNA: TGTGCCAGCAGCTTATCTCTCGCTCAGCCCCAGCATTTT

V: TRBV4-1
J: TRBJ2-1
D: TRBD2
size: many
CDR3: CASSHGGVEFF
DNA: TGCGCCAGCAGCCATGGGGGGGTCGAGTTCTTC

V: TRBV7-2
J: TRBJ1-5
D: .
size: few
CDR3: CASSPIGGFYQPQHF
DNA: TGTGCCAGCAGCCCAATAGGGGGGTTTTATCAGCCCCAGCATTTT